These T cell receptor beta chains were read from a single sample in a study of blood T cells in healthy people across ages. TCRdb re-called the 5' RACE reads through MiXCR, storing one row per CDR3 protein. The data show 1 million or so distinct CDR3 sequences, more than 35% seen once. The specimen sequenced was blood. All receptors come from a woman aged 60-70 years in good health. CDR3s include the opening cysteine and the closing phenylalanine or tryptophan. The D gene is left open where the match is weak. The size entry is marked missing in some rows and otherwise reads once, few, many or a size class.

>TRBV2|-|TRBJ2-3|-
CASRAGTPQDTQYF
TGTGCCAGCAGGGCTGGGACCCCTCAGGATACGCAGTATTTT
>TRBV2|few|TRBJ2-5|TRBD2
CASREGLAGYNEQYF
TGTGCCAGCAGGGAAGGACTAGCGGGATACAATGAGCAGTACTTC
>TRBV5-4|once|TRBJ2-3|TRBD2
CASSVWGRADTQYF
TGTGCCAGCAGCGTATGGGGGAGGGCAGATACGCAGTATTTT
>TRBV7-9|few|TRBJ1-4|-
CASSPGQSTNEKLFF
TGTGCCAGCAGCCCAGGGCAGTCAACTAATGAAAAACTGTTTTTT
>TRBV20-1|-|TRBJ1-1|TRBD1
CSARDPRTGPNTEAFF
TGCAGTGCTAGAGATCCCAGGACAGGACCGAACACTGAAGCTTTCTTT
>TRBV28|-|TRBJ2-5|-
CASSPPASRETQYF
TGTGCCAGCAGCCCCCCCGCTAGCAGAGAGACCCAGTACTTC
>TRBV9|few|TRBJ2-5|-
CASSVGTGKETQYF
TGTGCCAGCAGCGTAGGAACAGGGAAAGAGACCCAGTACTTC
>TRBV12-3/TRBV12-4|-|TRBJ2-7|-
CAGSYSREQYF
TGTGCCGGCAGTTACAGTCGCGAGCAGTACTTC
>TRBV9|-|TRBJ1-4|-
CASSERGGVGKLFF
TGTGCCAGCAGCGAGAGGGGGGGAGTAGGAAAACTGTTTTTT
>TRBV10-3|-|TRBJ2-3|TRBD1
CAISDTGGSLDTQYF
TGTGCCATCAGTGACACAGGGGGCAGTCTAGATACGCAGTATTTT
>TRBV12-3/TRBV12-4|few|TRBJ2-1|TRBD1
CASSLRAGGSYNEQFF
TGTGCCAGCAGTTTAAGGGCAGGGGGCTCCTACAATGAGCAGTTCTTC
>TRBV7-3|-|TRBJ2-2|TRBD1
CASSLTPGGTNTGELFF
TGTGCCAGCAGCTTAACCCCAGGGGGCACGAACACCGGGGAGCTGTTTTTT
>TRBV5-1|few|TRBJ2-4|TRBD1
CASRPDRGNIQYF
TGCGCCAGCAGACCGGACAGGGGGAACATTCAGTACTTC
>TRBV7-2|few|TRBJ2-5|TRBD2
CASSSTGTSGRETQYF
TGTGCCAGCAGCTCTACCGGGACTAGCGGGAGGGAGACCCAGTACTTC
>TRBV20-1|-|TRBJ2-5|-
CSAPGESGETQYF
TGCAGTGCTCCGGGGGAGAGCGGGGAGACCCAGTACTTC
>TRBV20-1|-|TRBJ2-3|-
CSARVTTDTQYF
TGCAGTGCTAGAGTTACTACAGATACGCAGTATTTT
>TRBV29-1|-|TRBJ2-1|-
CSVGAFNEQFF
TGCAGCGTTGGCGCCTTCAATGAGCAGTTCTTC
>TRBV2|-|TRBJ2-1|TRBD1
CASSELGRGYNEQFF
TGTGCCAGCAGTGAATTGGGCAGGGGGTACAATGAGCAGTTCTTC
>TRBV2|-|TRBJ2-7|-
CASSVEGSAYEQYF
TGTGCCAGCAGTGTAGAGGGTTCCGCCTACGAGCAGTACTTC
>TRBV29-1|-|TRBJ2-1|TRBD1
CSGETGGLYNEQFF
TGCAGCGGGGAGACAGGGGGGCTCTACAATGAGCAGTTCTTC
>TRBV20-1|-|TRBJ2-1|-
CSARDQARQFF
TGCAGTGCTAGAGATCAGGCCAGGCAGTTCTTC
>TRBV30|once|TRBJ1-2|-
CAWSVMGLGYGYTF
TGTGCCTGGAGTGTAATGGGGCTCGGCTATGGCTACACCTTC
>TRBV4-2|-|TRBJ2-1|-
CASSQDAALGEQFF
TGTGCCAGCAGCCAAGATGCTGCCTTGGGGGAGCAGTTCTTC
>TRBV6-2/TRBV6-3|-|TRBJ2-7|TRBD2
CASSYSSGSVDEQYF
TGTGCCAGCAGTTACTCAAGCGGGAGTGTCGACGAGCAGTACTTC
>TRBV10-3|-|TRBJ2-7|TRBD2
CATTSGRVEQYF
TGTGCCACGACTAGCGGGAGGGTCGAGCAGTACTTC
>TRBV29-1|-|TRBJ1-4|-
CSARGQNTPEKLFF
TGCAGCGCTAGAGGACAGAATACCCCTGAAAAACTGTTTTTT
>TRBV5-6|-|TRBJ2-5|-
CASRTIVVETQYF
TGTGCCAGCAGGACAATTGTCGTGGAGACCCAGTACTTC
>TRBV21-1|-|TRBJ1-2|-
CASIDRVNGYTF
TGTGCCAGCATCGACAGGGTAAATGGCTACACCTTC
>TRBV20-1|-|TRBJ2-1|-
CSAGRLDEQFF
TGCAGTGCTGGGAGACTCGATGAGCAGTTCTTC
>TRBV7-3|-|TRBJ2-3|-
CASSPGHSRTDTQYF
TGTGCCAGCAGCCCGGGACATTCTCGCACAGATACGCAGTATTTT
>TRBV3-1|few|TRBJ1-2|-
CASSQVDGMNGYTF
TGTGCCAGCAGCCAAGTCGACGGGATGAATGGCTACACCTTC
>TRBV2|-|TRBJ2-1|TRBD2
CASSESLGLAANEQFF
TGTGCCAGCAGTGAATCTCTAGGACTAGCCGCAAATGAGCAGTTCTTC
>TRBV20-1|many|TRBJ2-3|TRBD2
CSARNYLAGDRNTQYF
TGCAGTGCTAGAAATTATCTAGCGGGAGACCGAAATACGCAGTATTTT
>TRBV12-3/TRBV12-4|-|TRBJ2-5|TRBD1
CASSLFGKGQGFQETQYF
TGTGCCAGCAGTTTATTTGGCAAAGGACAGGGCTTTCAAGAGACCCAGTACTTC
>TRBV3-1|-|TRBJ2-1|-
CASSQDLGGRYEQFF
TGTGCCAGCAGCCAAGATCTGGGCGGGCGCTATGAGCAGTTCTTC
>TRBV6-5|-|TRBJ2-7|TRBD2
CASSRRTSGNYEQYF
TGTGCCAGCAGCCGCCGGACTAGCGGGAATTACGAGCAGTACTTC
>TRBV10-2|-|TRBJ2-3|-
CASSESWGGPDTQYF
TGCGCCAGCAGTGAGTCTTGGGGAGGTCCCGATACGCAGTATTTT
>TRBV4-2|-|TRBJ2-1|-
CASSQGRGNSYNEQFF
TGTGCCAGCAGCCAAGGTCGCGGGAACTCCTACAATGAGCAGTTCTTC
>TRBV5-1|few|TRBJ2-3|-
CASRDGTSTDTQYF
TGCGCCAGTCGGGACGGAACTAGCACAGATACGCAGTATTTT
>TRBV19|once|TRBJ1-2|TRBD1
CASSIVGTGAAWKGYTF
TGTGCCAGTAGTATAGTCGGGACAGGGGCCGCGTGGAAGGGCTACACCTTC
>TRBV6-1|-|TRBJ2-7|-
CAVQSLDAYEQYF
TGTGCCGTCCAGAGTTTGGACGCCTACGAGCAGTACTTC
>TRBV11-2|-|TRBJ2-3|TRBD2
CASSRGLAGELGTDTQYF
TGTGCCAGCAGCCGTGGACTAGCGGGAGAACTTGGCACAGATACGCAGTATTTT
>TRBV5-1|-|TRBJ2-2|-
CASSLWPEERVYTGELFF
TGCGCCAGCAGCTTATGGCCCGAAGAAAGAGTCTACACCGGGGAGCTGTTTTTT
>TRBV29-1|few|TRBJ2-1|-
CSVDGWDLGNNEQFF
TGCAGCGTGGACGGGTGGGACTTGGGCAACAATGAGCAGTTCTTC
>TRBV6-2/TRBV6-3|-|TRBJ1-2|TRBD1
CASRDGTGVHYGYTF
TGTGCCAGCAGGGACGGGACAGGGGTCCACTATGGCTACACCTTC
>TRBV20-1|-|TRBJ2-2|-
CSARDTRQNTGELFF
TGCAGTGCTAGAGATACGAGACAAAACACCGGGGAGCTGTTTTTT
>TRBV7-3|-|TRBJ2-3|-
CASSVTLNTDTQYF
TGTGCCAGCAGCGTAACGCTCAACACAGATACGCAGTATTTT
>TRBV27|-|TRBJ2-1|-
CASSHPLGFRQLSEQFF
TGTGCCAGCAGCCATCCCCTCGGGTTTAGACAGTTAAGTGAGCAGTTCTTC
>TRBV3-1|few|TRBJ2-1|TRBD2
CASRKGRSGRNEQFF
TGTGCCAGCAGAAAAGGACGCAGCGGGAGGAATGAGCAGTTCTTC
>TRBV12-3/TRBV12-4|-|TRBJ1-5|-
CASSFSVGADNQPQHF
TGTGCCAGCAGTTTTTCGGTCGGGGCAGACAATCAGCCCCAGCATTTT
>TRBV6-2/TRBV6-3|-|TRBJ2-3|-
CATNERADTQYF
TGTGCCACTAATGAGCGCGCAGATACGCAGTATTTT
>TRBV2|once|TRBJ1-5|-
CASSGGSSNQPQHF
TGTGCCAGCAGTGGGGGGTCTTCCAATCAGCCCCAGCATTTT
>TRBV10-3|few|TRBJ2-7|TRBD1
CAISMGQGLSYEQYF
TGTGCCATCAGTATGGGACAGGGGCTCTCCTACGAGCAGTACTTC
>TRBV12-3/TRBV12-4|-|TRBJ1-4|-
CASRRSGEKLFF
TGTGCCAGCAGAAGATCGGGAGAAAAACTGTTTTTT
>TRBV18|-|TRBJ2-5|TRBD1
CASSTIPGTGHQTQYF
TGTGCCAGCTCAACCATCCCCGGGACAGGCCATCAGACCCAGTACTTC
>TRBV27|-|TRBJ1-6|-
CASSRDGNNSPLHF
TGTGCCAGCAGCCGGGACGGTAATAATTCACCCCTCCACTTT
>TRBV7-9|few|TRBJ2-1|-
CASSLGELQDSYNEQFF
TGTGCCAGCAGCTTAGGCGAGTTGCAGGATTCCTACAATGAGCAGTTCTTC
>TRBV7-3|-|TRBJ2-1|-
CASSADPNSYNERFF
TGTGCCAGCAGCGCCGACCCAAACTCCTACAATGAGCGGTTCTTC
>TRBV28|-|TRBJ2-4|-
CASSPAQIQYF
TGTGCCAGCAGTCCCGCCCAAATTCAGTACTTC
>TRBV7-9|few|TRBJ1-2|-
CASSAGAGNYGYTF
TGTGCCAGCAGCGCAGGTGCGGGGAACTATGGCTACACCTTC